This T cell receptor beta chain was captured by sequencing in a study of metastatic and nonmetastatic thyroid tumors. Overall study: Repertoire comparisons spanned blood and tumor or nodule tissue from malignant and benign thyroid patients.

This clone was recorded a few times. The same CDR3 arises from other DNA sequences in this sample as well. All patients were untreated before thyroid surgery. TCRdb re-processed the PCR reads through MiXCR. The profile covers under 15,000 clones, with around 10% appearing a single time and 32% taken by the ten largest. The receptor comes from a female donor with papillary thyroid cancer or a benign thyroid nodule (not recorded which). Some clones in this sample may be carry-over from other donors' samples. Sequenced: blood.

The CDR3 bases are TGTGCCAGCAGTGGACTAGCCGGTCACACCGGGGAGCTGTTTTTT. Amino acids: CASSGLAGHTGELFF. The chain is built from TRBV6-1 and TRBJ2-2, with 7 bases that match TRBD2. Germline CDR1 is MNHNS and CDR2 is SASEGT. Trimming at V came to 4 bases and at J to 3 bases, leaving 5 bases not matched to a gene. This CDR3 spans 15 amino acids.